This TCR beta chain was identified during a study of early T cells in non-severe SARS-CoV-2 infection. Turning to the study itself: Bulk RNA taken from unsorted whole blood was sequenced, leaving chains unpaired.

Study results and caveats: There was a bias toward anti-spike CD8 responses in VDJdb matching, which missed private and CD4 specificities.

There are 15 residues in the CDR3. Unmatched junction bases numbered 9, after V lost 5 bases and J lost 8 bases. Germline V gene lookup returns CDR1 SGHAT and CDR2 FQNNGV. The sample holds many counts of this clonotype. As yet, its antigen is unknown. cDNA molecules, individually, were tagged with unique molecular identifiers. MiXCR, applied by TCRdb to the 5' RACE reads, yields one record per CDR3 protein. The sample lists around 70,000 distinct CDR3 sequences; approximately 9% were seen once. This chain links TRBV11-2 with TRBJ2-3; TRBD1 agrees at 11 bases. The sequence was obtained from an adult who was a healthcare worker with PCR-confirmed SARS-CoV-2 infection or an uninfected control (not recorded which). The sample was whole blood. The CDR3 DNA reads TGTGCCAGCAGCCGAAGGACAGGGGGCGGTCCTACGCAGTATTTT. This codes for CASSRRTGGGPTQYF.